What follows are 31 T cell receptor beta chains derived from one specimen sequenced in a study of human T cells and chemical hapten exposure. TCRdb passed the RACE reads through MiXCR, listing each CDR3 protein once. This table has about 77,000 distinct CDR3 sequences, around 9.3% appearing once. Time point: healthy volunteer bleed at 6 weeks. It was unfractionated whole blood from which total RNA was extracted. Material: whole blood. These receptors were collected from a female donor in good health. Some clones in this sample may be carry-over from other donors' samples.

The sample holds many counts of this clonotype. The chain has TRBV19 and TRBJ1-1; D is unresolved. This CDR3 contains 13 residues. Looked up from germline, CDR1 is LNHDA and CDR2 is SQIVND (reference sequence). The V and J ends lost 3 bases and 4 bases respectively, with 9 bases between them. The CDR3 nucleotides are TGTGCCAGTAGTATGTGGCGGGGCACTGAAGCTTTCTTT. The encoded protein is CASSMWRGTEAFF. The variable domain in full, completed from reference TRBV19 and TRBJ1-1, reads DGGITQSPKYLFRKEGQNVTLSCEQNLNHDAMYWYRQDPGQGLRLIYYSQIVNDFQKGDIAEGYSVSREKKESFPLTVTSAQKNPTAFYLCASSMWRGTEAFFGQGTRLTVV.

This clonotype was counted only a few times. V usage is TRBV2 and J usage is TRBJ1-2; 8 positions agree with TRBD1. Trimming at V came to 4 bases and at J to 4 bases, leaving 8 bases not matched to a gene. The germline V gene has CDR1 SNHLY and CDR2 FYNNEI. This CDR3 spans 15 amino acids. The CDR3 DNA follows: TGTGCCAGCAGTGCGGGGAGCGGGACAGGCTATGGCTACACCTTC. Its translation is CASSAGSGTGYGYTF.

This clonotype was counted a few times. V is TRBV29-1 and J is TRBJ2-7, with TRBD1 identical over 8 bases. V shed 7 bases, J shed 0 bases, and the junction held 5 bases outside the gene matches. CDR1 SQVTM and CDR2 ANQGSEA come from the germline V gene. The CDR3 is made up of 13 amino acids. CDR3 bases: TGCAGCGCCCAGGGGGCAAACTCCTACGAGCAGTACTTC. As protein: CSAQGANSYEQYF.

There are many counts of this clonotype. The rearrangement joins TRBV4-1 to TRBJ1-1; TRBD1 matches 9 bases. Germline V CDR1 and CDR2: MGHRA, YSYEKL. The J segment lost 7 bases and the V segment lost 4 bases, leaving 7 bases of the junction unmatched. CDR3 length equals 14 residues. This chain's CDR3 is CASSRGQGEFEAFF. In DNA form, the CDR3 reads TGCGCCAGCAGCCGGGGACAGGGTGAATTTGAAGCTTTCTTT.

In this sample, this clonotype turned up many times. This chain joins TRBV20-1 and TRBJ1-2; D gene uncertain. The CDR3 is 13 amino acids. Deletions cut 4 bases from V and 4 bases from J, with 13 bases between. Looked up from germline, CDR1 is DFQATT and CDR2 is SNEGSKA (reference sequence). CDR3 sequence (DNA): TGCAGTGCTAATGACGCCGGCGGCTATGGCTACACCTTC. Translating gives CSANDAGGYGYTF.

The chain joins TRBV5-1 to TRBJ1-6; no clear D. Trimming pared 0 bases from V and 7 bases from J, leaving 5 bases between. The CDR3 is 13 amino acids. Germline CDR1 SGHRS, CDR2 YFSETQ. The CDR3: CASSLDQNSPLHF. The CDR3 DNA is TGCGCCAGCAGCTTGGATCAGAATTCACCCCTCCACTTT.

Only a few counts were recorded for this clonotype. The chain has TRBV19 and TRBJ1-5, with 8 nucleotides matching TRBD1. J gave up 1 base and V 4 bases, and 3 bases lay outside the gene matches. There are 15 residues in the CDR3. Germline-derived CDR1 and CDR2 are LNHDA and SQIVND (reference sequence). The CDR3 loop is CASSTGGASNQPQHF. In nucleotides, the CDR3 is TGTGCCAGTAGTACAGGGGGCGCGAGCAATCAGCCCCAGCATTTT. Combining the CDR3 with reference TRBV19 and TRBJ1-5 gives the whole variable domain DGGITQSPKYLFRKEGQNVTLSCEQNLNHDAMYWYRQDPGQGLRLIYYSQIVNDFQKGDIAEGYSVSREKKESFPLTVTSAQKNPTAFYLCASSTGGASNQPQHFGDGTRLSIL.

This clonotype was seen at least ten times. The J gene is TRBJ2-3, the V gene TRBV3-1, with TRBD2 matching 8 bases. Germline V gives CDR1 LGHDT, CDR2 YNNKEL (reference sequence). The V segment lost 1 base and the J segment 6 bases; nucleotides outside the gene matches: 6. The CDR3 loop spans 15 amino acids. The CDR3 DNA reads TGTGCCAGCAGCCAAGGCTCTCTAGCGGGTGATACGCAGTATTTT. Its protein product is CASSQGSLAGDTQYF.

The sample holds many counts of this clonotype. The V gene is TRBV6-5, the J gene TRBJ2-7; D is perhaps TRBD2 (6 bases). The CDR3 runs 13 residues. V was shortened by 6 bases and J by 6 bases, with 15 bases between the two germline ends. Per germline, CDR1 MNHEY and CDR2 SVGAGI. DNA of the CDR3: TGTGCCAGCAGGACTCAGGGAGGAGGCGAGCAGTACTTC. This gives the protein CASRTQGGGEQYF.

Notes on this clonotype: This may stem from a read error, because a much larger clone lies one nucleotide away. The chain joins TRBV6-6 to TRBJ1-1; TRBD1 matches at 7 bases. This CDR3 comprises 17 residues. Per germline, CDR1 MNHNY and CDR2 SVGAGI (reference sequence). CDR3 sequence reads: CVSSYTQGGLVDTEAFF. CDR3 nucleotides: TGTGTCAGCAGTTACACGCAGGGGGGGTTGGTCGACACTGAAGCTTTCTTT.

The sample holds many counts of this clonotype. V usage is TRBV6-5 and J usage is TRBJ2-2; 13 nucleotides agree with TRBD2. Germline CDR1 and CDR2: MNHEY and SVGAGI. The ends lost 6 bases at V and 3 bases at J; junction bases unmatched: 4. The CDR3 covers 16 residues. CDR3 sequence: CASSHTSGGDTGELFF. CDR3 DNA sequence: TGTGCCAGCAGCCACACTAGCGGGGGGGACACCGGGGAGCTGTTTTTT.

The chain carries TRBV12-3 or TRBV12-4 and TRBJ1-1, with TRBD1 as a possible D gene (5 bases). Trimming pared 7 bases from V and 3 bases from J, leaving 15 bases between. The CDR3 spans 14 residues. The CDR3 nucleotides are TGTGCCAGCACCTTAAAGGGGACGGACACTGAAGCTTTCTTT. This encodes CASTLKGTDTEAFF.

The chain links TRBV24-1 to TRBJ2-7; D gene unclear. V was trimmed by 5 bases and J by 0 bases, leaving 13 bases between them. The germline V gene has CDR1 KGHDR and CDR2 SFDVKD. The CDR3 contains 15 residues. The CDR3 nucleotides read TGTGCCACCAGTGCCTCAGCTCTTAGCTCCTACGAGCAGTACTTC. Its protein product is CATSASALSSYEQYF.

This clonotype showed up just a few times. The chain has TRBV5-5 and TRBJ1-1; a weak D match, TRBD1 (6 bases). Germline loops: CDR1 SGHKS, CDR2 YYEKEE (reference sequence). Trimming removed 6 bases at V and 7 bases at J, with 19 bases between. The CDR3 loop spans 14 amino acids. The CDR3 loop is CASTPLLRGFEAFF. The CDR3 DNA follows: TGTGCCAGCACCCCACTCCTCAGGGGATTTGAAGCTTTCTTT.

This clonotype was seen a few times. This chain connects TRBV20-1 to TRBJ1-5; D is perhaps TRBD1 (6 bases). The CDR3 runs 15 residues. Germline loops: CDR1 DFQATT, CDR2 SNEGSKA (reference sequence). V was clipped by 1 base and J by 0 bases, with 10 bases between them. CDR3 loop: CSARGGQYSNQPQHF. The CDR3 region has the DNA TGCAGTGCTAGAGGGGGGCAATATAGCAATCAGCCCCAGCATTTT.

This clonotype was detected many times. The chain links TRBV29-1 to TRBJ1-4, with D perhaps TRBD1 (5 bases). CDR3 size: 13 residues. The germline V and J ends were trimmed by 4 bases and 4 bases, with 10 bases remaining between them. The germline CDR1 and CDR2 sequences are SQVTM and ANQGSEA. CDR3 sequence reads: CSVAGLYNEKLFF. The CDR3 coding sequence is TGCAGCGTTGCGGGACTCTATAATGAAAAACTGTTTTTT.

This clonotype was detected ten times or more. The V and J genes are TRBV6-5 and TRBJ2-1; D call uncertain. This CDR3 contains 14 residues. Trimming left V 2 bases short and J 6 bases short, with 11 bases between. Germline CDR1 reads MNHEY; CDR2 reads SVGAGI. The CDR3 spells CASSYDRRSNEQFF. For the CDR3, the DNA is TGTGCCAGCAGTTACGATCGGCGCAGCAATGAGCAGTTCTTC.

This clonotype has a single count. The junction and the germline gene differ at one end; a read error may be behind it. This rearrangement joins TRBV7-2 to TRBJ2-3, with D unclear. Germline lookup yields CDR1 SGHTA and CDR2 FQGNSA. The CDR3 has 16 residues. CDR3 protein: CASSLTNSLSTDTRYF. The CDR3 bases are TGTGCCAGCAGCTTAACGAACAGTCTGAGCACAGATACGCGGTATTTT.

This clonotype was detected many times. The chain links TRBV4-2 to TRBJ1-5; no reliable D call. CDR3 length: 19 residues. The V and J ends lost 0 bases and 1 base respectively, with 19 bases between them. Germline CDR1 reads LGHNA; CDR2 reads YNFKEQ. The CDR3 loop reads CASSQEVQSPDRSNQPQHF. CDR3 nucleotide sequence: TGTGCCAGCAGCCAAGAGGTTCAATCTCCGGACCGAAGCAATCAGCCCCAGCATTTT.

The chain employs TRBV7-6 and TRBJ2-5, with 10 nucleotides matching TRBD2. V shed 1 base and J 5 bases; nucleotides not matched to a gene: 7. CDR1 and CDR2 from the germline V gene are SGHVS and FNYEAQ. CDR3 length: 16 amino acids. Here the CDR3 DNA reads TGTGCCAGCAGCTTAGTATTAGCGGGGGGCCCTGAGACCCAGTACTTC. It specifies CASSLVLAGGPETQYF.

Many counts were recorded for this clonotype. The J gene is TRBJ1-1, the V gene TRBV20-1; possible D gene TRBD1, 5 bases. The CDR3 sequence is 13 residues long. Trimming removed 0 bases at V and 1 base at J, with 6 bases between. Germline loops: CDR1 DFQATT, CDR2 SNEGSKA (reference sequence). CDR3 bases: TGCAGTGCTAGAGACAGGGCGAACACTGAAGCTTTCTTT. It encodes CSARDRANTEAFF.

The chain employs TRBV10-3 and TRBJ2-5, with 10 bases lining up with TRBD1. J gave up 2 bases and V 7 bases, and 4 bases lay outside the gene matches. Germline CDR1 and CDR2: ENHRY and SYGVKD. This CDR3 region has 14 residues. The CDR3 DNA reads as TGTGCCATCAAGGGACAGGGGACACAAGAGACCCAGTACTTC. Encoded protein: CAIKGQGTQETQYF.

The V and J genes are TRBV29-1 and TRBJ1-1; D might be TRBD1 (6 bases). This CDR3 region has 14 residues. The germline V gene encodes CDR1 SQVTM and CDR2 ANQGSEA. The ends were cut back, 6 bases at V and 5 bases at J, with 19 bases in the middle. The CDR3 loop is CSVSTLGGETEAFF. The CDR3 DNA is TGCAGCGTGAGTACACTAGGGGGAGAAACTGAAGCTTTCTTT.

This clonotype showed up just a few times. The V call is TRBV10-3, the J call TRBJ2-7, with D unresolved. The CDR3 runs 12 residues. Germline-derived CDR1 and CDR2 are ENHRY and SYGVKD. V lost 3 bases, J lost 4 bases, and 7 bases lay in between. Here the CDR3 reads CAISELTYEQYF. The CDR3 bases are TGTGCCATCAGTGAACTTACATACGAGCAGTACTTC.

This clonotype was observed many times. J is TRBJ1-5 and V is TRBV6-6; D not certain. The CDR3 consists of 16 residues. Germline CDR1 MNHNY, CDR2 SVGAGI (reference sequence). The V and J ends lost 6 bases and 1 base respectively, with 16 bases between them. DNA for the CDR3: TGTGCCAGCAGCTACACGGCAGGCGGCAGCAATCAGCCCCAGCATTTT. This encodes CASSYTAGGSNQPQHF.

This clonotype was counted a few times. The chain uses TRBV18 and TRBJ1-4; D remains ambiguous. The germline CDR1 and CDR2 sequences are KGHSH and LQKENI. Trimming left V 3 bases short and J 5 bases short, with 16 bases between. The CDR3 consists of 16 residues. The CDR3 here is CASSPRDSGVNEKLFF. The CDR3 region has the DNA TGTGCCAGCTCACCCCGTGATTCGGGAGTGAATGAAAAACTGTTTTTT.

This clonotype showed up just a few times. The chain couples TRBV7-8 to TRBJ1-5; D uncertain. The V gene lost 0 bases and the J gene lost 0 bases, with 9 bases spanning the gap. Germline assignment: CDR1 SGHVS and CDR2 FQNEAQ. The CDR3 sequence is 16 residues long. The CDR3 here is CASSLALGNSNQPQHF. In DNA form, the CDR3 reads TGTGCCAGCAGCTTAGCGCTAGGGAATAGCAATCAGCCCCAGCATTTT.

Of note for this clonotype: A much more abundant neighbour one base away suggests this may be a read error. The J gene is TRBJ1-4, the V gene TRBV7-9; no definite D call. Germline V CDR1 and CDR2: SEHNR, FQNEAQ (reference sequence). Trimming shortened V by 1 base and J by 6 bases, and 12 bases separated the two germline ends. There are 15 residues in the CDR3. CDR3 residues: CASSLGGVRDEKLFF. CDR3 nucleotide sequence: TGTGCCAGCAGCTTAGGTGGGGTCCGGGATGAAAAACTGTTTTTT.

This clonotype was recorded many times. V usage is TRBV29-1 and J usage is TRBJ1-1, with 8 bases fitting TRBD1. The germline V gene encodes CDR1 SQVTM and CDR2 ANQGSEA. CDR3 length: 13 amino acids. V gave up 6 bases and J gave up 4 bases; unmatched junction bases: 7. The CDR3, as DNA: TGCAGCGTCAGGGGGCGTTTTGTCACTGAAGCTTTCTTT. Its protein is CSVRGRFVTEAFF.

This clonotype was detected ten times or more. The rearrangement uses TRBV5-4 and TRBJ2-6; perhaps TRBD2 as D (5 bases). The germline V and J ends were trimmed by 2 bases and 8 bases, with 11 bases remaining between them. This CDR3 has 14 residues. The germline gives CDR1 SGHNT, CDR2 YYREEE (reference sequence). This chain's CDR3 is CASSFQGSSNVLTF. The DNA for the CDR3 is TGTGCCAGCAGCTTTCAAGGGAGTTCCAACGTCCTGACTTTC. The full variable domain, with the rest looked up from reference TRBV5-4 and TRBJ2-6, is ETGVTQSPTHLIKTRGQQVTLRCSSQSGHNTVSWYQQALGQGPQFIFQYYREEENGRGNFPPRFSGLQFPNYSSELNVNALELDDSALYLCASSFQGSSNVLTFGAGSRLTVL.

This sequence joins TRBV20-1 and TRBJ1-4, with TRBD1 as a possible D gene (6 bases). This CDR3 comprises 15 residues. V lost 5 bases and J 3 bases, leaving 16 bases between the germline ends. In germline, CDR1 is DFQATT, CDR2 SNEGSKA (reference sequence). CDR3 in DNA: TGCAGTGCTCGGGGTGGGGGCGCGTCTAATGAAAAACTGTTTTTT. Translation gives CSARGGGASNEKLFF.